Given below is one T cell receptor beta chain in context. Its antigen remains unknown. It was CD45RO-negative cells, positively selected for CCR7, that made up naive CD8 cells, with terminally differentiated effector memory CD45RA+ cells excluded. The donors, healthy adults who were HIV-negative, had experienced no recent acute infections or vaccinations. Donors comprised only Caucasian adults living in Nashville, Tennessee. This sample is drawn from a study of shared clonotypes between healthy human individuals. The CDR3 loop spans 13 amino acids. Trimming pared 6 bases from V and 3 bases from J, leaving 15 bases between. From germline, CDR1 is SQVTM and CDR2 ANQGSEA. Libraries were prepared by immunoSEQ multiplex PCR; TCRdb keeps only in-frame clonotypes and omits some of them. The repertoire consists of 800,000 to 950,000 clones, with just over 95% occurring once and the leading ten covering 0.2% to 0.25%.

Broader study findings: Non-shared clonotypes were found to have lower generation probabilities than the clonotypes that were shared by all four of the sorted-subset donors.

The sequencing input was naive CD8+ T cells sorted from blood. The clonotype originates from a man younger than 40 in good health. The chain couples TRBV29-1 to TRBJ2-7; D is possibly TRBD1 (5 bases). CDR3 in amino acids: CSVSVAGNYEQYF. The CDR3 DNA is TGCAGCGTGTCGGTTGCAGGGAACTACGAGCAGTACTTC.